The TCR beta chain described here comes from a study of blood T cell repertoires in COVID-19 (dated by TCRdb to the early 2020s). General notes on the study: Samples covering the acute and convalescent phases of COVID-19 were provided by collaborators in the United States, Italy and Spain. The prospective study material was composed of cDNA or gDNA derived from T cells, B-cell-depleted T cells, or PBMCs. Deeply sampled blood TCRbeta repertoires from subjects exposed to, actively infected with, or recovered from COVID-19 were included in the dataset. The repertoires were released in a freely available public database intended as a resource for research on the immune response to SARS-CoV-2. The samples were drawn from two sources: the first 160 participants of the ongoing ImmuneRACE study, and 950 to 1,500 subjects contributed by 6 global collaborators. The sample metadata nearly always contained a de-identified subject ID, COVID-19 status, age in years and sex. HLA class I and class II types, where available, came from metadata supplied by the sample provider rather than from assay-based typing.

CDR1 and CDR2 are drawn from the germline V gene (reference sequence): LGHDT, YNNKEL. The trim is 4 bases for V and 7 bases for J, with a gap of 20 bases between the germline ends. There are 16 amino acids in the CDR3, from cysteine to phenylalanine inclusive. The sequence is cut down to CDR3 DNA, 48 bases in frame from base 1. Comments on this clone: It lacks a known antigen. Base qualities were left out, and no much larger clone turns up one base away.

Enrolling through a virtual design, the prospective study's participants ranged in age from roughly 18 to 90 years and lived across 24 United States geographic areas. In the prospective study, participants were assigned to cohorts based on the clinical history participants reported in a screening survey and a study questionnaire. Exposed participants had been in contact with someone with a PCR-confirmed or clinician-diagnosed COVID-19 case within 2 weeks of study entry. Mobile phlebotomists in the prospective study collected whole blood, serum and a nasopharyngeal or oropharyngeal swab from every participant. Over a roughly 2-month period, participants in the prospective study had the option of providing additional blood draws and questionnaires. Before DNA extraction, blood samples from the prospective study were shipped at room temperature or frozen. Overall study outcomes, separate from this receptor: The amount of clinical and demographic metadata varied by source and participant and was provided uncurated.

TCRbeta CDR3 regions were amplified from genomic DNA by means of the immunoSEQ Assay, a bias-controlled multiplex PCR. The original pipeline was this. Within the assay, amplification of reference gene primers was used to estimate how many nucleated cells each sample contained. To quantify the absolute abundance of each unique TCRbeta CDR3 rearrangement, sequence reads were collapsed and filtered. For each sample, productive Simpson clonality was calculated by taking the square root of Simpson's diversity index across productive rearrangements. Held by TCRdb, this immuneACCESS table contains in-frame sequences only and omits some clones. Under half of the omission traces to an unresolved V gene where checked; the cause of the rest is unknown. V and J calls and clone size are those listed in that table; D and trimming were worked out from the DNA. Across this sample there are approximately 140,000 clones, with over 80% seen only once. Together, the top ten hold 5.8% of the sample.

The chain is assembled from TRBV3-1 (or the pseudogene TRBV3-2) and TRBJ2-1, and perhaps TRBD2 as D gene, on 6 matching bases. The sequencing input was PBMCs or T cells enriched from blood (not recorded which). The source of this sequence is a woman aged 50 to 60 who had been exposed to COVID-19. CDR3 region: CASSRREWRRGNEQFF. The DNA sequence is TGTGCCAGCAGCCGACGGGAGTGGCGCCGGGGGAATGAGCAGTTCTTC.